Below, 17 T cell receptor beta chains from the same sample are listed, as sequenced in a study of TIL therapy for anti-PD-1-resistant metastatic lung cancer. Time point here: pre-treatment sample, taken before nivolumab and TIL therapy. The immunoSEQ assay was v3. Measured with immunoSEQ multiplex PCR; TCRdb has only the in-frame clones, and not every one. The sample holds 55,000 to 65,000 clones, less than 85% seen once. The specimen was blood, collected at baseline. The receptors originated from a person aged 25 to 85 with non-small cell lung cancer.

The chain employs TRBV6-5 and TRBJ1-1; weak D call: TRBD1 (6 bases). Trimming took off 0 bases at V and 5 bases at J, with 13 bases between the two ends. Per germline, CDR1 MNHEY and CDR2 SVGAGI. The CDR3 totals 15 residues. The CDR3 DNA is TGTGCCAGCAGTTACTCTATGAGAGGGGGAACTGAAGCTTTCTTT. Encoded protein: CASSYSMRGGTEAFF.

J is TRBJ2-3 and V is TRBV19, with D hard to call. V dropped 9 bases and J dropped 0 bases, with 28 bases sitting between them. The V gene's germline CDR1 is LNHDA and CDR2 SQIVND (reference sequence). This CDR3 has 19 residues. CDR3 DNA sequence: TGTGCCAGCAGCACTACTTGGGGTTTCGCCTTCACTAGCACAGATACGCAGTATTTT. Its protein is CASSTTWGFAFTSTDTQYF.

The rearrangement uses TRBV6-5 and TRBJ2-1; 7 nucleotides align to TRBD1. Germline CDR1 reads MNHEY; CDR2 reads SVGAGI. Germline trimming cut 2 bases from V and 4 bases from J; bases unmatched to any gene: 2. This CDR3 has 14 residues. Here the CDR3 reads CASSYEGQYNEQFF. For the CDR3, the DNA is TGTGCCAGCAGTTACGAGGGACAGTACAATGAGCAGTTCTTC.

This sequence joins TRBV5-5 and TRBJ2-1; D gene ambiguous. Deletions cut 0 bases from V and 0 bases from J, with 7 bases between. CDR3 size: 15 residues. Germline V gene data show CDR1 as SGHKS and CDR2 as YYEKEE (reference sequence). CDR3 loop: CASSLGPSSYNEQFF. The DNA for the CDR3 is TGTGCCAGCAGCTTGGGACCGAGCTCCTACAATGAGCAGTTCTTC.

This sequence joins TRBV9 and TRBJ2-7; D is undetermined. CDR1 is SGDLS and CDR2 is YYNGEE in the germline V gene. The CDR3 covers 14 residues. The V gene lost 4 bases and the J gene lost 1 base, with 12 bases spanning the gap. CDR3 in amino acids: CASSPLLQSYEQYF. The CDR3 bases are TGTGCCAGCAGCCCCCTCTTGCAGTCCTACGAGCAGTACTTC.

This clone was seen once. V and J are TRBV29-1 and TRBJ2-5, with TRBD2 matching 8 bases. Per the germline V gene, CDR1 is SQVTM and CDR2 is ANQGSEA. This CDR3 is 16 amino acids long. The V gene end was trimmed by 0 bases and the J gene end by 1 base; junction bases not matched to a gene: 7. The DNA for the CDR3 is TGCAGCGTTGAAGATCTCTGGCGGGGGGCCCAAGAGACCCAGTACTTC. Translated: CSVEDLWRGAQETQYF.

The J gene is TRBJ2-3, the V gene TRBV7-9, with 14 nucleotides matching TRBD2. V lost 4 bases and J lost 6; bases outside the gene matches: 3. Germline loops: CDR1 SEHNR, CDR2 FQNEAQ (reference sequence). The CDR3 length is 15 residues. Here the CDR3 reads CASSSGTSGGDTQYF. CDR3 sequence (DNA): TGTGCCAGCAGCTCTGGGACTAGCGGGGGCGATACGCAGTATTTT.

This clone was detected only a few times. This sequence joins TRBV9 and TRBJ2-6; no clear D. V was trimmed by 1 base and J by 2 bases, leaving 4 bases between them. CDR1 is SGDLS, CDR2 YYNGEE, per germline. This CDR3 comprises 14 residues. The CDR3 DNA sequence: TGTGCCAGCAGCGTACGTCCTGGGGCCAACGTCCTGACTTTC. Its translation: CASSVRPGANVLTF.

This clone was counted only a few times. The chain employs TRBV10-3 and TRBJ1-1, with D tentatively TRBD1 (5 bases). Germline lookup yields CDR1 ENHRY and CDR2 SYGVKD. Trimming shortened V by 10 bases and J by 2 bases, and 14 bases separated the two germline ends. The CDR3 is made up of 13 amino acids. The CDR3 DNA sequence: TGTGCCAGCCGGACACCACCAAACACTGAAGCTTTCTTT. Amino acids: CASRTPPNTEAFF.

This clone was seen a few times. The chain has TRBV6-4 and TRBJ2-7; possibly TRBD1 for D (5 bases). Deletions cut 4 bases from V and 2 bases from J, with 9 bases between. Germline loops: CDR1 MRHNA, CDR2 SNTAGT. The CDR3 length is 13 residues. The CDR3 protein is CASSAARAYEQYF. CDR3 sequence (DNA): TGTGCCAGCAGTGCCGCCAGGGCCTACGAGCAGTACTTC.

The chain has TRBV11-2 and TRBJ1-6; D is perhaps TRBD1 (5 bases). The V end was cut by 5 bases, the J end by 3 bases, with 14 bases between. Germline CDR1 reads SGHAT; CDR2 reads FQNNGV. This CDR3 is 16 amino acids long. Written as DNA, the CDR3 is TGTGCCAGCAGCCCTCAGGGCGATCTCTATAATTCACCCCTCCACTTT. Translated: CASSPQGDLYNSPLHF.

This clone was detected only once. The chain has TRBV7-6 and TRBJ2-1; tentative D call: TRBD2 (5 bases). V lost 6 bases and J lost 0, with 18 bases in between. The germline V gene has CDR1 SGHVS and CDR2 FNYEAQ. This CDR3 spans 17 amino acids. The CDR3 region is CASSLKNPGISYNEQFF. DNA for the CDR3: TGTGCCAGCAGTCTAAAAAATCCGGGAATCTCCTACAATGAGCAGTTCTTC.

The chain recombines TRBV4-2 with TRBJ2-1; no clear D. The V and J ends lost 4 bases and 3 bases respectively, with 10 bases between them. This CDR3 contains 14 residues. Germline V CDR1 and CDR2: LGHNA, YNFKEQ. The CDR3 reads CASSRLVSYNEQFF. The DNA for the CDR3 is TGTGCCAGCAGCCGTCTAGTAAGCTACAATGAGCAGTTCTTC.

The V and J genes are TRBV7-6 and TRBJ1-1; D is unclear. The germline V gene encodes CDR1 SGHVS and CDR2 FNYEAQ. With 4 bases removed from V and 7 bases from J, the gap between germline ends came to 13 bases. The CDR3 contains 13 residues. Written as DNA, the CDR3 is TGTGCCAGCAGCTCCGGTCGGGAGGGTGAAGCTTTCTTT. The encoded protein is CASSSGREGEAFF.

This chain uses TRBV2 with TRBJ1-5, with 7 bases matching TRBD1. The germline V gene encodes CDR1 SNHLY and CDR2 FYNNEI. The CDR3 extends over 15 amino acids. V lost 4 bases, J lost 3 bases, and 6 bases stayed unmatched. CDR3 region: CASSGTGLANQPQHF. CDR3 coding DNA: TGTGCCAGCAGTGGGACAGGACTTGCCAATCAGCCCCAGCATTTT.

The genes are TRBV27 and TRBJ1-5; D unclear. Germline CDR1 is MNHEY and CDR2 is SMNVEV (reference sequence). The ends were cut back, 6 bases at V and 4 bases at J, with 7 bases in the middle. This CDR3 has 12 residues. CDR3 sequence reads: CASSSINQPQHF. CDR3 nucleotides: TGTGCCAGCAGCAGCATAAATCAGCCCCAGCATTTT.

This clone has a single count. The chain joins TRBV6-1 to TRBJ2-7; 10 bases are a match to TRBD1. The CDR3 loop spans 17 amino acids. The germline CDR1 and CDR2 sequences are MNHNS and SASEGT. V was clipped by 3 bases and J by 0 bases; unmatched bases: 8. CDR3 amino acids: CASSDPGRTGGSYEQYF. The CDR3 DNA reads as TGTGCCAGCAGTGACCCAGGGAGGACAGGGGGCTCCTACGAGCAGTACTTC.